This TCR beta chain stems from a study of blood T cell repertoires in COVID-19. Repertoires were generated with immunoSEQ multiplex PCR, while TCRdb's copy carries only in-frame clones and drops some. This table has under 300,000 clones, around 91% appearing once. Participant age was roughly 18 to 95 years, and participants resided in 24 US areas. Assignments of participants to cohorts depended upon their own reported clinical history. All recovered Cohort 3 donors got two negative PCRs, got clearance, or saw symptom resolution. Germline CDR1 reads MDHEN; CDR2 reads SYDVKM. V dropped 6 bases and J dropped 3 bases, with 14 bases sitting between them. This CDR3 spans 14 amino acids.

V gene TRBV28 combines with J gene TRBJ1-2; D is perhaps TRBD1 (5 bases). Sequencing was done on a sample of PBMCs or T cells enriched from blood (not recorded which). This clonotype was sampled from a woman between 18 and 29 years old who had recovered from COVID-19. CDR3 sequence reads: CASRSPGLYYGYTF. In nucleotides, the CDR3 is TGTGCCAGCAGGTCGCCAGGGCTTTACTATGGCTACACCTTC.